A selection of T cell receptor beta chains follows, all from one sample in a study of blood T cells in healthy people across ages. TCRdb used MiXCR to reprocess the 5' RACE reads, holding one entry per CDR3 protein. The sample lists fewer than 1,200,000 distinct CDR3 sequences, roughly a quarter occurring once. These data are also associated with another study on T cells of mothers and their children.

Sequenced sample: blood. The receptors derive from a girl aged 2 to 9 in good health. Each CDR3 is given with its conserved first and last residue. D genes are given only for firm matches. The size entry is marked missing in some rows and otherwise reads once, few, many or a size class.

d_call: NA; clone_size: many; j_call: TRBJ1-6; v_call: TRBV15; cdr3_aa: CATSRGGTGNSPLHF; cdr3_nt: TGTGCCACCAGCAGAGGTGGGACGGGGAATTCACCCCTCCACTTT
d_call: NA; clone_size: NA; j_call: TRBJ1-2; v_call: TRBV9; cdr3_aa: CASSGYREFNGYTF; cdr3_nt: TGTGCCAGCAGCGGTTACAGGGAATTTAATGGCTACACCTTC
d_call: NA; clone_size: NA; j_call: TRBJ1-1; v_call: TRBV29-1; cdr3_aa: CSVEDGRVGAFF; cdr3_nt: TGCAGCGTTGAAGACGGACGGGTAGGAGCTTTCTTT
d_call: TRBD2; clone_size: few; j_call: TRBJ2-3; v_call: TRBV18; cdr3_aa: CASSPLPRSTGLAGSADTQYF; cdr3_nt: TGTGCCAGCTCACCCTTACCACGGTCAACCGGACTAGCGGGTTCGGCAGATACGCAGTATTTT
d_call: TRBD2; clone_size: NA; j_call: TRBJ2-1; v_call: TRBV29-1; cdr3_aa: CSVVVAGAENEQFF; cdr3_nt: TGCAGCGTTGTAGTAGCGGGAGCGGAGAATGAGCAGTTCTTC
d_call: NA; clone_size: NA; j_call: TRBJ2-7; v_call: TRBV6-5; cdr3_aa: CASSRGRGSEQYF; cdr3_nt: TGTGCCAGCAGTCGAGGGAGAGGCTCCGAGCAGTACTTC
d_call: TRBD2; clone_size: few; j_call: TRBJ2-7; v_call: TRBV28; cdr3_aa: CASSFLTLAGGPSEQYF; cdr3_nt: TGTGCCAGCAGTTTCCTGACACTAGCGGGAGGGCCGAGTGAGCAGTACTTC
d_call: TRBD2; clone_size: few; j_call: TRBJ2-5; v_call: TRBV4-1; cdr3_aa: CASSLLTSGLQETQYF; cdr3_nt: TGCGCCAGCAGCCTATTGACTAGCGGATTACAAGAGACCCAGTACTTC
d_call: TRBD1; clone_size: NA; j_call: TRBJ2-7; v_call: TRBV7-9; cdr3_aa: CASSLALGTGYEQYF; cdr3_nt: TGTGCCAGCAGCTTAGCGCTTGGGACAGGGTACGAGCAGTACTTC
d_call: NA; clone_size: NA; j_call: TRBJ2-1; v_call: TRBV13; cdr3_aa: CASSFPGGRHEQFF; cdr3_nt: TGTGCCAGCAGCTTCCCCGGGGGACGGCATGAGCAGTTCTTC
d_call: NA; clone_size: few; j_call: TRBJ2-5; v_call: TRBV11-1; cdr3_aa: CASSADENPVLQETQYF; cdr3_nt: TGTGCCAGCAGCGCAGATGAAAACCCAGTCCTCCAAGAGACCCAGTACTTC
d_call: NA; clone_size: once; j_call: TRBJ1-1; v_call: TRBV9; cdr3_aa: CASSVAGTSNTEAFF; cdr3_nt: TGTGCCAGCAGCGTAGCGGGCACCTCAAACACTGAAGCTTTCTTT
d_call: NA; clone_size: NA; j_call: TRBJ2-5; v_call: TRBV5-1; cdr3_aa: CASSLMGRQLQETQYF; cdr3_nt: TGCGCCAGCAGCTTGATGGGGAGACAGCTGCAAGAGACCCAGTACTTC
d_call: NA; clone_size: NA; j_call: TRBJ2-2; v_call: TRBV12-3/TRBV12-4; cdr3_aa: CASSLVQVTGELFF; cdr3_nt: TGTGCCAGCAGTTTGGTTCAGGTGACCGGGGAGCTGTTTTTT
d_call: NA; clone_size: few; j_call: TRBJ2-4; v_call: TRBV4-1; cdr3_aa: CASSQDSEGGQYF; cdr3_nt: TGCGCCAGCAGCCAAGATAGTGAAGGGGGTCAGTACTTC
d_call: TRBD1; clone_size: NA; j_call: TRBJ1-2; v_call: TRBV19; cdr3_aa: CATGQDAYGYTF; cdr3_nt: TGTGCCACAGGACAGGACGCCTACGGCTACACCTTC
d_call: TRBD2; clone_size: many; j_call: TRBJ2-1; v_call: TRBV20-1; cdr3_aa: CSARDLLGLTFDEQFF; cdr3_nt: TGCAGTGCTAGAGATCTGTTGGGACTAACTTTCGATGAGCAGTTCTTC
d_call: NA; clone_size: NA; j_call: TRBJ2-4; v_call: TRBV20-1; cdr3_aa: CSARDKTKNIQYF; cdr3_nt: TGCAGTGCCCGGGACAAGACCAAAAACATTCAGTACTTC
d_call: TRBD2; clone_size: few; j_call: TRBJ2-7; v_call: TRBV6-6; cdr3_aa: CASTLLAGKDEQYF; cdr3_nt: TGTGCCAGCACCTTACTAGCGGGGAAGGACGAGCAGTACTTC
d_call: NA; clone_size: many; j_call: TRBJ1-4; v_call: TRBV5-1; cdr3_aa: CASSLGSATNEKLFF; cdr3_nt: TGCGCCAGCAGCTTGGGGTCTGCAACTAATGAAAAACTGTTTTTT
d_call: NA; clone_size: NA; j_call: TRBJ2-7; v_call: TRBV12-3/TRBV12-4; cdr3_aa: CASSRRGPTSYEQYF; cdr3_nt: TGTGCCAGCAGCCGGCGTGGGCCAACCTCCTACGAGCAGTACTTC
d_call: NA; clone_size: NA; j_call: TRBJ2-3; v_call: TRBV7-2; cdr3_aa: CASSLRGSGVDTQYF; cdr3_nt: TGTGCCAGCAGCTTAAGAGGTTCGGGGGTAGATACGCAGTATTTT
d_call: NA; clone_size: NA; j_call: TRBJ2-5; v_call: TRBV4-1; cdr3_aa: CASMGIEETQYF; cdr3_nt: TGCGCCAGCATGGGGATAGAAGAGACCCAGTACTTC
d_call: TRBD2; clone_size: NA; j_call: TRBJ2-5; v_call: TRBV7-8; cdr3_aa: CVSSLSGGRYEQSF; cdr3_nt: TGTGTCAGCAGCTTGAGCGGGGGGCGGTATGAGCAGTCCTTC
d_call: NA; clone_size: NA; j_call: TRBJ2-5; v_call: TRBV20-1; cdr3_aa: CSARVSRPETQYF; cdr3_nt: TGCAGTGCTAGAGTTAGCAGGCCGGAGACCCAGTACTTC
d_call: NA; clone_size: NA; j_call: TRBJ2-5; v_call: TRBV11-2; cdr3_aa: CASSPGVMYQETQYF; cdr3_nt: TGTGCCAGCAGCCCCGGTGTTATGTACCAAGAGACCCAGTACTTC
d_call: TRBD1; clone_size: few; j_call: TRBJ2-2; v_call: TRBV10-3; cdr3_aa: CAIRTGGAGELFF; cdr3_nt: TGTGCCATCCGGACAGGGGGGGCCGGGGAGCTGTTTTTT
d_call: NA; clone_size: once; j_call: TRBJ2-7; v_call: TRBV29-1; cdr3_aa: CSVGPSLGYEQYF; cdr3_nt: TGCAGCGTTGGCCCCTCCCTAGGGTACGAGCAGTACTTC
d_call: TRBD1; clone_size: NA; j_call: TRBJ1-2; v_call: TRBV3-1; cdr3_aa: CASSRTQGQGASDDYTF; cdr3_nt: TGTGCCAGCAGCCGGACTCAAGGGCAGGGGGCTTCGGATGACTACACCTTC
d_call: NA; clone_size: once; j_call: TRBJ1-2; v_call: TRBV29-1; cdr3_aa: CSAARTDYGYTF; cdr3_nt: TGCAGCGCTGCGCGGACAGACTATGGCTACACCTTC
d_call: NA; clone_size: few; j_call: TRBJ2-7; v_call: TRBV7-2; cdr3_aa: CASSLVHVYGAFYEQYF; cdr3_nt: TGTGCCAGCAGCTTAGTTCATGTGTATGGAGCCTTTTACGAGCAGTACTTC
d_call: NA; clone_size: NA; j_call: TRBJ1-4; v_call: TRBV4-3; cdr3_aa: CASSQDPIWGSREKLFF; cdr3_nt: TGCGCCAGCAGCCAAGATCCTATATGGGGGTCGCGAGAAAAACTGTTTTTT
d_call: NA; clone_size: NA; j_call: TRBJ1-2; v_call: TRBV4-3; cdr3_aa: CASSQEAHYGYTF; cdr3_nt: TGCGCCAGCAGCCAAGAAGCCCACTATGGCTACACCTTC
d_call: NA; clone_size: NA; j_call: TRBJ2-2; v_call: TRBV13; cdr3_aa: CASFTSGELFF; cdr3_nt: TGTGCCAGTTTTACATCCGGGGAGCTGTTTTTT
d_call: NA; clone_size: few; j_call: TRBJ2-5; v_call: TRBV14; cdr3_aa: CASSQRYRETQYF; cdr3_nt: TGTGCCAGCAGCCAAAGATATAGGGAGACCCAGTACTTC
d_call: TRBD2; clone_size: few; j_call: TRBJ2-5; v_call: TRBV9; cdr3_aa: CASSPGTSWEQETQYF; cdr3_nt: TGTGCCAGCAGCCCAGGGACTAGCTGGGAACAAGAGACCCAGTACTTC
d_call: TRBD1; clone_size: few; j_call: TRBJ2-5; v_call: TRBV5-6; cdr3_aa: CASSLVTGEETQYF; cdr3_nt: TGTGCCAGCAGCTTAGTAACAGGGGAAGAGACCCAGTACTTC
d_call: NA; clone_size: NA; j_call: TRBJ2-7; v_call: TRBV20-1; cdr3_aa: CSASPIGPSYEQYF; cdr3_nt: TGCAGTGCTAGCCCGATAGGCCCCTCCTACGAGCAGTACTTC
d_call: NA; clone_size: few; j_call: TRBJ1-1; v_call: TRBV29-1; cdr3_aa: CSVSVGGNTEAFF; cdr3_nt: TGCAGCGTGTCCGTCGGGGGGAACACTGAAGCTTTCTTT
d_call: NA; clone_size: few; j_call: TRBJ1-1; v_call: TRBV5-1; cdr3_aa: CASSPSDKNTEAFF; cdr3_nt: TGCGCCAGCAGCCCGTCGGACAAGAACACTGAAGCTTTCTTT
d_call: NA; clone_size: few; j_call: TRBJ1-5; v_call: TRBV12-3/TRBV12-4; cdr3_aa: CASSLAPGLGQPQHF; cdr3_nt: TGTGCCAGCAGTTTAGCGCCCGGGTTGGGGCAGCCCCAGCATTTT
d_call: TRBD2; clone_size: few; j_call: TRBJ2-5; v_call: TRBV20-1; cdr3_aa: CSARDLWEGETQYF; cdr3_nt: TGCAGTGCTAGAGATTTATGGGAGGGAGAGACCCAGTACTTC
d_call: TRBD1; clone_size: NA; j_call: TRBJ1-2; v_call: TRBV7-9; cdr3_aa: CASSIGTGDLGGYTF; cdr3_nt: TGTGCCAGCAGCATCGGGACAGGGGATCTGGGTGGCTACACCTTC
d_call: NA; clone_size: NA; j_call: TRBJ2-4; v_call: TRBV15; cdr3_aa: CATSQGGSAKNIQYF; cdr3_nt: TGTGCCACCAGTCAGGGGGGGTCTGCCAAAAACATTCAGTACTTC
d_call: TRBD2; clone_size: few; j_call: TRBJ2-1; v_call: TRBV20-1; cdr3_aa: CSATKGLFSYNEQFF; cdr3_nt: TGCAGTGCTACAAAGGGACTATTTTCGTACAATGAGCAGTTCTTC
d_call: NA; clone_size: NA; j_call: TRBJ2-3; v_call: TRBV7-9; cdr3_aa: CASSAIQGPSSSQYF; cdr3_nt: TGTGCCAGCAGCGCCATCCAGGGGCCCAGCTCTTCTCAGTATTTT
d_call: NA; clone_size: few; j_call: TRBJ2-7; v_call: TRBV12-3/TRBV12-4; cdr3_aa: CASSPVGGEQYF; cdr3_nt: TGTGCCAGCAGCCCGGTAGGGGGTGAGCAGTACTTC
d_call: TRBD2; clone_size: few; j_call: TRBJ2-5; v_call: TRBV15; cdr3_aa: CATSRDGTSGGREETQYF; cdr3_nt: TGTGCCACCAGCAGAGATGGCACAAGCGGGGGGCGGGAAGAGACCCAGTACTTC
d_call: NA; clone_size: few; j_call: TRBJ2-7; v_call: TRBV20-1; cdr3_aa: CSAVLWENSYEQYF; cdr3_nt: TGCAGTGCTGTCCTTTGGGAGAATTCCTACGAGCAGTACTTC
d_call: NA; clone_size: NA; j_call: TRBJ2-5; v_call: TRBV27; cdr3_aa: CASSSTNNLGETQYF; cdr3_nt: TGTGCCAGCAGTTCCACGAATAACCTGGGGGAGACCCAGTACTTC
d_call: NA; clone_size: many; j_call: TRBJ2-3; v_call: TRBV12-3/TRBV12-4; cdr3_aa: CASSYFTDTQYF; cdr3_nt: TGTGCCAGCAGCTATTTCACAGATACGCAGTATTTT
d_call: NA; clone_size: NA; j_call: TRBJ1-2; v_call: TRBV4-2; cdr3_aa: CASSQASPRGNGYTF; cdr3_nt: TGTGCCAGCAGCCAAGCTTCCCCGAGGGGTAATGGCTACACCTTC
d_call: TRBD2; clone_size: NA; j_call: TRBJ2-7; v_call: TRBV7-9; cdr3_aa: CASSIGPGLAGTTYEQYF; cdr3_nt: TGTGCCAGCAGCATAGGCCCGGGACTAGCGGGAACTACCTACGAGCAGTACTTC